Each of the 10 T cell receptor beta chains below was sequenced from the same sample in a study of T cells expressing NK-cell markers. Reprocessing the 5' RACE reads, TCRdb reports a single entry for every CDR3 protein and omits DNA. The listing contains about 410,000 distinct CDR3 sequences. Material: blood T cells: a sorted CD56 or NKG2C T cell subset, CD4+ or CD8+ T cells, or bulk PBMC T cells (not recorded which). These receptors all come from a woman aged 45-65 years in good health.

The genes are TRBV5-1 and TRBJ2-3; TCRdb lists TRBD1, though no DNA is available to test this call. Germline CDR1 reads SGHRS; CDR2 reads YFSETQ. The CDR3 sequence is 15 residues long. CDR3 region: CASSTPGLEPDTQYF.

CDR3 amino acids: CSAGTSEYNEQFF. The V gene is TRBV20-1, the J gene TRBJ2-1; there is no DNA to check the TCRdb D call of TRBD2. Germline lookup yields CDR1 DFQATT and CDR2 SNEGSKA (reference sequence). The CDR3 extends over 13 amino acids.

The rearrangement links TRBV20-1 to TRBJ2-5; TCRdb gives TRBD2 as the D gene, but with no DNA this cannot be confirmed. Germline CDR1 DFQATT, CDR2 SNEGSKA (reference sequence). The CDR3 is made up of 17 amino acids. This CDR3 reads CSVGGSALAGGPETQYF.

This chain uses TRBV20-1 with TRBJ1-6; TCRdb's D call, TRBD1, is unchecked because there is no DNA. The CDR3 length is 17 residues. Germline V CDR1 and CDR2: DFQATT, SNEGSKA (reference sequence). The CDR3 is CSALNSDKSNYNSPLHF.

This chain joins TRBV20-1 and TRBJ2-5. Germline V lookup: CDR1 DFQATT, CDR2 SNEGSKA (reference sequence). The CDR3 is 14 amino acids. This CDR3 is CSASVPRESETQYF.

The chain joins TRBV6-5 to TRBJ1-1; TCRdb designates TRBD1, a call that cannot be tested without DNA. There are 13 residues in the CDR3. CDR1 is MNHEY and CDR2 is SVGAGI in the germline V gene. The CDR3 is CASSETVNTEAFF.

The rearrangement uses TRBV2 and TRBJ1-4; the TCRdb D gene call, TRBD1, has no DNA to confirm it. The CDR3 runs 16 residues. The germline V gene encodes CDR1 SNHLY and CDR2 FYNNEI. This chain's CDR3 is CASSPDRVVTNEKLFF.

This chain's CDR3 is CASSSGQTSTGELFF. The chain carries TRBV7-8 and TRBJ2-2; TCRdb's assignment of TRBD1 cannot be checked, as there is no DNA. Per germline, CDR1 SGHVS and CDR2 FQNEAQ. The CDR3 totals 15 residues.

This rearrangement joins TRBV5-1 to TRBJ1-2; TCRdb calls TRBD1, which cannot be checked without DNA. CDR1 and CDR2 (germline): SGHRS, YFSETQ. This CDR3 is 14 amino acids long. CDR3 region: CASSGAGTDYGYTF.

The chain links TRBV14 to TRBJ2-4; TCRdb calls TRBD2, which cannot be checked without DNA. Germline V gene data show CDR1 as SGHDN and CDR2 as FVKESK. The CDR3 has 14 amino acids. CDR3 loop: CASSQLAGANIQYF.